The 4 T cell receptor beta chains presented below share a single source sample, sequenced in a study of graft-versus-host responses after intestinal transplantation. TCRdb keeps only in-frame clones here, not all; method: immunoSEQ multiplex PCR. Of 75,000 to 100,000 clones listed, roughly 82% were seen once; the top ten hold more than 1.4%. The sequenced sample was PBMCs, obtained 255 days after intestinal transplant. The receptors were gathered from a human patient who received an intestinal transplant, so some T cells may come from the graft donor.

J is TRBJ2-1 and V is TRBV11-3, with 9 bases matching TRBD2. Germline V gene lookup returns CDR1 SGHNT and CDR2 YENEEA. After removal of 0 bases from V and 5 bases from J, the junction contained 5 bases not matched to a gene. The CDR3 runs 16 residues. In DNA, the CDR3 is TGTGCCAGCAGCTTAGATCTCTCTAGCGGGGACAATGAGCAGTTCTTC. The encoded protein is CASSLDLSSGDNEQFF.

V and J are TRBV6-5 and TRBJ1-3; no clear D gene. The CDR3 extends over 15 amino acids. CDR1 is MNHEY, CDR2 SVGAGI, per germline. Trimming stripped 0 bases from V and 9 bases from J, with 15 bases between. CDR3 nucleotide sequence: TGTGCCAGCAGTTACTCCCTTCAGGTTCCAAGCACCATATATTTT. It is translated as CASSYSLQVPSTIYF.

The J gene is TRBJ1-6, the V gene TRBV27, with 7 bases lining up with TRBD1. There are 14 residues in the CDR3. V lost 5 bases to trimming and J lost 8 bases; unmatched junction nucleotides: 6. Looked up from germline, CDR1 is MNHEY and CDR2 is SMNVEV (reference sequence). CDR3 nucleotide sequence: TGTGCCAGCAGTACCGGGACAGCGTATTCACCCCTCCACTTT. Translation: CASSTGTAYSPLHF.

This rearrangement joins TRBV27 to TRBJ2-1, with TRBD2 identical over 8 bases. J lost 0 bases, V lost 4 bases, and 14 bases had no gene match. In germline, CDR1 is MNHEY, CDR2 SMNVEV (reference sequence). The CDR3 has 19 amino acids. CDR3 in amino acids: CASSSRGEAGGSSYNEQFF. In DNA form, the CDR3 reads TGTGCCAGCAGTTCGAGGGGTGAGGCGGGGGGCAGCTCCTACAATGAGCAGTTCTTC.